The sequence of this TCR beta chain was determined in a study of Graves' ophthalmopathy and Graves' hyperthyroidism. General study results and limits: A model built from 13 signatures distinguished ophthalmopathy from stable hyperthyroidism with approximately 90% sensitivity and about 80% specificity. The majority of expanded thyroid clonotypes above 0.001 frequency also occurred in blood.

This clonotype was seen just once. Its target is not known. The authors enrolled newly diagnosed hyperthyroidism patients aged 18 to 65 with under 2 months' duration. The study amplified TCR beta CDR3 regions using RNA transcripts. First-round RT-PCR used HTBI primers; second-round multiplex PCR followed. From the multiplex PCR reads, TCRdb called clonotypes with MiXCR, one entry per CDR3 protein. The sample lists roughly 600,000 distinct CDR3 sequences; approximately 37% were seen once. The length of the CDR3 is 12 residues. Germline V CDR1 and CDR2: MGHDK, SYGVNS. The J segment lost 8 bases and the V segment lost 9 bases, leaving 8 bases of the junction unmatched.

This clonotype was obtained from an adult man with Graves' hyperthyroidism. The chain joins TRBV25-1 to TRBJ1-1; 8 nucleotides match TRBD1. Input material: peripheral blood or thyroid tissue (not recorded which). The CDR3 coding sequence is TGTGCCAGGGACAGGGAGGGCTGGGAAGCTTTCTTT. Translating it yields CARDREGWEAFF.